The clone carrying this T cell receptor (beta chain) has a handful of counts. Its antigen is currently unknown. The data were taken from a study of T cells after yellow fever vaccination. Across the study: Some fractions had low cell numbers, and these were prepared with SMART-Seq v4 Ultra Low Input. Study-level findings and limits: Post-booster samples contained most primary-vaccination clones (around 95% CD4, 88% CD8). Weaker in magnitude, the secondary response showed a faster peak on day 5 versus 15.

TCRdb redid the calling of the 5' RACE reads with MiXCR, one entry per CDR3 protein. Of 95,000 to 150,000 distinct CDR3 sequences listed, roughly 8.2% are singletons. This CDR3 is built from 12 residues. The germline V and J ends were trimmed by 3 bases and 10 bases, with 13 bases remaining between them. Germline V CDR1 and CDR2: SGHRS, YFSETQ. The material sequenced was CD8+ T cells sorted from PBMCs, taken on the day of the yellow fever booster vaccination. The chain links TRBV5-1 to TRBJ2-5; D is uncertain. The sequence came from a man between 18 and 35 years old who received the YFV17D yellow fever vaccine. The CDR3 coding sequence is TGCGCCAGCAGCTCCCCTAGGAGCGTCCAGTACTTC. It translates to CASSSPRSVQYF.